This T cell receptor (beta chain) was recorded in a study of blood T cell repertoires in COVID-19. The method was immunoSEQ multiplex PCR; TCRdb's version includes in-frame clones alone and lacks a portion of them. Among 150,000 to 200,000 clones listed, 80% to 85% were seen once. Trimming removed 5 bases at V and 8 bases at J, with 16 bases between. This CDR3 has 14 amino acids. CDR1 is LNHDA, CDR2 SQIVND, per germline (reference sequence). The sequence came from a woman aged 70 to 79 with COVID-19, enrolled during active disease. The chain uses TRBV19 and TRBJ2-1, with TRBD2 as a possible D gene (6 bases). The specimen sequenced was peripheral blood. The CDR3 is CASSLGLLTHEQFF. The CDR3 coding sequence is TGTGCCAGTAGTCTGGGACTGCTAACGCATGAGCAGTTCTTC.